Listed below are T cell receptor beta chains from one sample, sequenced in a study of shared clonotypes between healthy human individuals. Sequencing was performed with immunoSEQ multiplex PCR; in TCRdb, only in-frame clones are kept and a portion is missing. The sample consists of a few million clones, 80% to 95% of them appearing once. The sample was naive CD4+ T cells from PBMCs. Receptors were obtained from a man younger than 35 in good health. Some clones in this sample may be carry-over from other donors' samples. Both conserved end residues are part of each CDR3. Each record gives: CDR3 DNA, CDR3 protein, clone size, J gene, V gene, D gene, CDR3 length. The D gene is left open where the match is weak. Clone size is shown for a subset of rows, as once, few, many or a class of expanded clone.

TGTGCCAGCACGGGACAGACGAACACTGAAGCTTTCTTT,CASTGQTNTEAFF,NA,TRBJ1-1,TRBV11-2,TRBD1,13
TGCAGCGTTTATGGCAGACAGTATGGCTACACCTTC,CSVYGRQYGYTF,NA,TRBJ1-2,TRBV29-1,NA,12
TGTGCCACCAGCAGAGATTATGGTAACTCCTACGAGCAGTACTTC,CATSRDYGNSYEQYF,NA,TRBJ2-7,TRBV15,NA,15
TGTGCCAGCAGCGTAGGTCACACAGGGGGCGGAGTGTACGAGCAGTACTTC,CASSVGHTGGGVYEQYF,NA,TRBJ2-7,TRBV9,TRBD1,17
TGTGCCAGCAGCCGGGAGCAAGGGGCCTACAATGAGCAGTTCTTC,CASSREQGAYNEQFF,NA,TRBJ2-1,TRBV2,NA,15
TGTGCCAGCAGCCCCGGACTAGCCGAGGCCGGGGAGCTGTTTTTT,CASSPGLAEAGELFF,few,TRBJ2-2,TRBV6-5,TRBD2,15
TGTGCCAGTAGTCGACAGGGCAGGGTCGATGGAGAGACCCAGTACTTC,CASSRQGRVDGETQYF,NA,TRBJ2-5,TRBV19,TRBD1,16
TGTGCCAGCTCTAGCGGGAGGGCCCAGGAGACCCAGTACTTC,CASSSGRAQETQYF,NA,TRBJ2-5,TRBV25-1,TRBD2,14
TGCGCCAGCAGCACCCGACGCCTAGCTCCCTACGAGCAGTACTTC,CASSTRRLAPYEQYF,NA,TRBJ2-7,TRBV4-1,NA,15
TGTGCCAGCAGTCCAGGGCGGGAGAGACACGAGCAGTACTTC,CASSPGRERHEQYF,NA,TRBJ2-7,TRBV6-1,TRBD2,14
TGCGCCAGCAGCCAAATGATCGGAGCGGGGGGCTCTGGAAACACCATATATTTT,CASSQMIGAGGSGNTIYF,NA,TRBJ1-3,TRBV5-1,NA,18
TGTGCCAGCTCACCCGCTAGCGGGAGTGAGCAGTACTTC,CASSPASGSEQYF,NA,TRBJ2-7,TRBV18,TRBD2,13
TGTGCCAGCAGCTTGGGCGGGACCCTCGGCACAGATACGCAGTATTTT,CASSLGGTLGTDTQYF,NA,TRBJ2-3,TRBV5-6,NA,16
TGTGCCACCCAGTCCTACGAGCAGTACTTC,CATQSYEQYF,NA,TRBJ2-7,TRBV28,NA,10
TGCGCCAGCAGCTTGGCCGGTCTTCCCCAGTACTTC,CASSLAGLPQYF,NA,TRBJ2-7,TRBV5-1,NA,12
TGTGCCAGCAGCTCCTCTAGGGCCACTGAAGCTTTCTTT,CASSSSRATEAFF,few,TRBJ1-1,TRBV7-3,NA,13
TGTGCCAGTAGCCTGGACAGGGAGATGTCTGGGGCCAACGTCCTGACTTTC,CASSLDREMSGANVLTF,NA,TRBJ2-6,TRBV19,TRBD1,17
TGTGCCAGCAGCGAAAGGGTTAGCGTCAATGAGCAGTTCTTC,CASSERVSVNEQFF,NA,TRBJ2-1,TRBV7-8,NA,14
TGTGCCAGCAGCTTGTCCGCGTTAGGGAACACTGAAGCTTTCTTT,CASSLSALGNTEAFF,NA,TRBJ1-1,TRBV7-8,NA,15
TGTGCCAGCAGCACCCCGGGACAACCGAGGACCTTC,CASSTPGQPRTF,NA,TRBJ1-2,TRBV7-3,NA,12
TGTGCCAGCAGCACCGGCCAAAACAGGGGGGAGACCCAGTACTTC,CASSTGQNRGETQYF,NA,TRBJ2-5,TRBV5-4,TRBD1,15
TGTGCCAGCAGCTTATACGGGGATGGCTACACCTTC,CASSLYGDGYTF,NA,TRBJ1-2,TRBV7-2,NA,12
TGCGCCAGCAGCTTGGGCGCCTCCCAAGGGGGGCAGTACTTC,CASSLGASQGGQYF,NA,TRBJ2-7,TRBV5-1,NA,14
TGCGCCAGCAGTGAGTCGGGAAGCAGCTCCTACAATGAGCAGTTCTTC,CASSESGSSSYNEQFF,NA,TRBJ2-1,TRBV10-1,NA,16
TGTGCTAGTGGAACTAGCACAGATACGCAGTATTTT,CASGTSTDTQYF,once,TRBJ2-3,TRBV12-5,NA,12
TGTGCCAGCAGTTTTACGGGTCGGGGACCCAATCAGCCCCAGCATTTT,CASSFTGRGPNQPQHF,NA,TRBJ1-5,TRBV28,NA,16
TGTGCCAGCAGGACCGGGTCAGGGGGTGCCTACGAGCAGTACTTC,CASRTGSGGAYEQYF,NA,TRBJ2-7,TRBV2,TRBD1,15
TGTGCCAGCAGTACGGGGGCGGGCTCCTACGAGCAGTACTTC,CASSTGAGSYEQYF,once,TRBJ2-7,TRBV7-3,NA,14
TGTGCCACCAGCAGAGATCAGCAAGAGACCCAGTACTTC,CATSRDQQETQYF,once,TRBJ2-5,TRBV15,NA,13
TGTGCCTGGAGTGGGTCGAACTATGGCTACACCTTC,CAWSGSNYGYTF,NA,TRBJ1-2,TRBV30,NA,12
TGTGCCTCCAACCCCGGGGGGAGCGGGAGGCCCTACGAGCAGTACTTC,CASNPGGSGRPYEQYF,NA,TRBJ2-7,TRBV7-2,TRBD2,16
TGTGCCAGCAGTTTTGGGGGCCCTAATGAAAAACTGTTTTTT,CASSFGGPNEKLFF,NA,TRBJ1-4,TRBV28,NA,14
TGTGCCATCAGTGCGGGACAGTCCTACGAGCAGTACTTC,CAISAGQSYEQYF,NA,TRBJ2-7,TRBV10-3,TRBD1,13
TGTGCCAGTAGTACAAACTCGGGGCTGGACCAGTACTTC,CASSTNSGLDQYF,NA,TRBJ2-4,TRBV19,NA,13
TGTGCCAGCAGCGGCGGGAGGGCCCGGACAGATACGCAGTATTTT,CASSGGRARTDTQYF,once,TRBJ2-3,TRBV9,TRBD2,15
TGTGCCAGCTCAGCCGGGACAGCCTCCTACGAGCAGTACTTC,CASSAGTASYEQYF,once,TRBJ2-7,TRBV18,TRBD1,14
TGTGCCAGCAGCTTAGCGGGCAGTCCCTCGACTGAAGCTTTCTTT,CASSLAGSPSTEAFF,NA,TRBJ1-1,TRBV11-2,NA,15
TGCGCCAGCAGCTTCTTTGGAAACCGAGACGAGACCCAGTACTTC,CASSFFGNRDETQYF,NA,TRBJ2-5,TRBV5-1,NA,15
TGTGCCAGTAGTATATATCTCGGCTGGTCTAGCGGTTACCCCTACGAGCAGTACTTC,CASSIYLGWSSGYPYEQYF,NA,TRBJ2-7,TRBV19,TRBD2,19
TGTGCCAGCAGTCACCAGACGAACACTGAAGCTTTCTTT,CASSHQTNTEAFF,NA,TRBJ1-1,TRBV6-6,NA,13
TGTGCCTGGAGTGGGACGGGGACAGGGGCAGGAAACACCATATATTTT,CAWSGTGTGAGNTIYF,NA,TRBJ1-3,TRBV30,TRBD1,16
TGTGCCAGTGCACAGGGCTACGAGCAGTACTTC,CASAQGYEQYF,NA,TRBJ2-7,TRBV19,NA,11
TGTGCCAGCCTCTTGCAAAAAGGACTACAAAACAATGAGCAGTTCTTC,CASLLQKGLQNNEQFF,NA,TRBJ2-1,TRBV5-4,NA,16
TGTGCCAGCAGCTTATCAGACCAAAACACTGAAGCTTTCTTT,CASSLSDQNTEAFF,NA,TRBJ1-1,TRBV7-3,NA,14
TGTGCCACCAGCAGACCAGGGCACTACGAGCAGTACTTC,CATSRPGHYEQYF,NA,TRBJ2-7,TRBV15,NA,13
TGTGCCAGCAGTCGAGGAATGGGCGGGAGTAGGAATAATGAGCAGTTCTTC,CASSRGMGGSRNNEQFF,NA,TRBJ2-1,TRBV27,TRBD2,17
TGTGCCAGCGGAATGGGGGATGAAAAACTGTTTTTT,CASGMGDEKLFF,NA,TRBJ1-4,TRBV6-5,NA,12
TGTGCCAGCCCTCCAGGGACTAGCGGGAGTAGCTCCTACGAGCAGTACTTC,CASPPGTSGSSSYEQYF,NA,TRBJ2-7,TRBV2,TRBD2,17
TGTGCCAGCAGCCGAACGGCAGGGGGCAGTAGTAACTATGGCTACACCTTC,CASSRTAGGSSNYGYTF,once,TRBJ1-2,TRBV5-5,TRBD1,17